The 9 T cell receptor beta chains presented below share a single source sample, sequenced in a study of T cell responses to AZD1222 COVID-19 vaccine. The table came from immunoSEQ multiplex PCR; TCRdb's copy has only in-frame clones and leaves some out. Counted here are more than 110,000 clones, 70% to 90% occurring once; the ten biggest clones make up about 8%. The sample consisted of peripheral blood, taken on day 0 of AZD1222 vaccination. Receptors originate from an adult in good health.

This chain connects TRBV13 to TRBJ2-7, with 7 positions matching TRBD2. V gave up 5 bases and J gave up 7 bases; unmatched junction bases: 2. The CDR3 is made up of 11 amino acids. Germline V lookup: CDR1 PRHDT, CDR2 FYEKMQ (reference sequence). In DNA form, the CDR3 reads TGTGCCAGCAGCGAGGGAGGGGAGCAGTACTTC. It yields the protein CASSEGGEQYF.

CDR3 sequence: CASSFPSGASLSSEAFF. In nucleotides, the CDR3 is TGCGCCAGCAGCTTCCCCAGTGGGGCATCCCTTAGTAGTGAAGCTTTCTTT. The V gene is TRBV5-1, the J gene TRBJ1-1, with D tentatively TRBD1 (5 bases). V lost 2 bases and J 7 bases, leaving 24 bases between the germline ends. The CDR3 has 17 amino acids. Germline lookup yields CDR1 SGHRS and CDR2 YFSETQ. The whole variable domain, remainder taken from reference TRBV5-1 and TRBJ1-1, is KAGVTQTPRYLIKTRGQQVTLSCSPISGHRSVSWYQQTPGQGLQFLFEYFSETQRNKGNFPGRFSGRQFSNSRSEMNVSTLELGDSALYLCASSFPSGASLSSEAFFGQGTRLTVV.

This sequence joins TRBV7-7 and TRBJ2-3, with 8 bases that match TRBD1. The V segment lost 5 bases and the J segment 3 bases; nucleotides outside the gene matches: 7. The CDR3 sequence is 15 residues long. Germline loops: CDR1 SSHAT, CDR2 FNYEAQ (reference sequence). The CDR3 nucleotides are TGTGCCAGCAGCCCGACCGGACAGGGAACAGATACGCAGTATTTT. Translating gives CASSPTGQGTDTQYF.

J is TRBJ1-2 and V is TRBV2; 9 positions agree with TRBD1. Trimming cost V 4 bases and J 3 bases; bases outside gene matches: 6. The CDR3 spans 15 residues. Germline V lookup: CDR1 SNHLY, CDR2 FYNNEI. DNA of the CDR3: TGTGCCAGCAGTGGCAGGACAGGGGACTACTATGGCTACACCTTC. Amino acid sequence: CASSGRTGDYYGYTF.

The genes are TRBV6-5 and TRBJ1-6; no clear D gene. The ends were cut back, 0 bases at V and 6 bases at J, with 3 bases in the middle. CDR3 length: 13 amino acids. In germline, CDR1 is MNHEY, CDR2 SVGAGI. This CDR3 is CASSYSSNSPLHF. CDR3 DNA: TGTGCCAGCAGTTACTCGAGTAATTCACCCCTCCACTTT.

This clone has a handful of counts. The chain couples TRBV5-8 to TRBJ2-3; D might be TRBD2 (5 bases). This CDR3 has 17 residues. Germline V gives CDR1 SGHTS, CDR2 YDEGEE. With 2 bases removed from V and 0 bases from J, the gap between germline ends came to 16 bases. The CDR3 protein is CASSFPPTITSTDTQYF. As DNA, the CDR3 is TGTGCCAGCAGCTTTCCCCCGACTATAACTAGCACAGATACGCAGTATTTT.

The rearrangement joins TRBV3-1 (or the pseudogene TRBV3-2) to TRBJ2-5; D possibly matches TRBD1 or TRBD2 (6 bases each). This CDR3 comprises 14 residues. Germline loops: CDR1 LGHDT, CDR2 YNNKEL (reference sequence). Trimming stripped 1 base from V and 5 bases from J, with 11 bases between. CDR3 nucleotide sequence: TGTGCCAGCAGCCAAGCGTGGGGGGCCGAGACCCAGTACTTC. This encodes CASSQAWGAETQYF.

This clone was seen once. DNA of the CDR3: TGTGCCAGCAGCTCGACAGGGATGGGGGCCCAGCATTTT. Protein sequence: CASSSTGMGAQHF. The rearrangement links TRBV7-2 to TRBJ1-5, with 7 bases identical to TRBD1. The CDR3 loop spans 13 amino acids. Looked up from germline, CDR1 is SGHTA and CDR2 is FQGNSA. V trimming: 4 bases; J trimming: 11 bases; junction bases outside the gene matches: 8.

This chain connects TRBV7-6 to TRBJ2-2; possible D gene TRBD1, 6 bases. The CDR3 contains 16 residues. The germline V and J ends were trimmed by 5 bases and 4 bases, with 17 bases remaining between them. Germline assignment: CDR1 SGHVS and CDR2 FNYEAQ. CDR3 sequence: CASSLIGQPPTGELFF. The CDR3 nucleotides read TGTGCCAGCAGCCTAATAGGACAGCCACCCACCGGGGAGCTGTTTTTT.